This TCR beta chain was sequenced in a study of preoperative IRX-2 immunotherapy in early breast cancer. The treatment denotes: preoperative locoregional IRX-2 cytokine immunotherapy. Preoperative locoregional IRX-2 cytokine immunotherapy was tested in the phase Ib source study. The germline gives CDR1 MNHGY, CDR2 SAAAGT. The CDR3 loop spans 13 amino acids. Trimming removed 7 bases at V and 1 base at J, with 10 bases between. TCRdb keeps only in-frame clones here, not all; method: immunoSEQ multiplex PCR. The sample has about 7,700 clones, 80% seen once; the top ten hold about 15%. This chain links TRBV6-8 with TRBJ1-1; D call uncertain. The sequence was obtained from a human donor with breast cancer. This specimen was tumor tissue, taken after IRX-2 immunotherapy. The CDR3: CASTLTANTEAFF. Here the CDR3 DNA reads TGTGCCAGCACCCTAACAGCGAACACTGAAGCTTTCTTT.